Described below is a single TCR beta chain sequence and its context. The antigen is not known. Germline CDR1 reads SEHNR; CDR2 reads FQNEAQ (reference sequence). CDR3 size: 13 residues. With 4 bases removed from V and 6 bases from J, the gap between germline ends came to 10 bases. Measured with immunoSEQ multiplex PCR; TCRdb has only the in-frame clones, and not every one. This table has more than 150,000 clones, about 90% appearing once. This sample is part of a study of T cell responses to AZD1222 COVID-19 vaccine. About the study: Second-dose groups at about 4 or about 12 weeks were pooled.

Study-level findings and limits: The peak T cell response came first, and repertoires were sampled only after it. Clonal diversity was possibly underestimated, and white British individuals and females predominated among donors.

V usage is TRBV7-9 and J usage is TRBJ2-1; D is perhaps TRBD2 (6 bases). Sequencing was performed on peripheral blood, taken on day 0 of AZD1222 vaccination. The clonotype originates from an adult in good health. As DNA, the CDR3 is TGTGCCAGCAGCTGGAGGGGTGGCAATGAGCAGTTCTTC. This codes for CASSWRGGNEQFF.